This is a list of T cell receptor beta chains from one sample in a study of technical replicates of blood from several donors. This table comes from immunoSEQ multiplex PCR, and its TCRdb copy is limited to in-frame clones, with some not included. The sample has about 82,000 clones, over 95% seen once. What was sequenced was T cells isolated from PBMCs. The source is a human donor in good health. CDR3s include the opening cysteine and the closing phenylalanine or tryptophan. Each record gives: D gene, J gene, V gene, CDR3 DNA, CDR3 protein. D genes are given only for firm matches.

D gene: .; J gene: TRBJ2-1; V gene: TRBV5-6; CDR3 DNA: TGTGCCAGCAGCCTCAGGCGGGACAATGAGCAGTTCTTC; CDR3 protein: CASSLRRDNEQFF
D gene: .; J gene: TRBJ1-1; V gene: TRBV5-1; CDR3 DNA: TGCGCCAGCAGCTTGGGAGCGAACACTGAAGCTTTCTTT; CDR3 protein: CASSLGANTEAFF
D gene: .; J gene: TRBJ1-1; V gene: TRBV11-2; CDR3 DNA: TGTGCCAGCAGCTTGCCGGGACACGATGAAGCTTTCTTT; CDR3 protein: CASSLPGHDEAFF
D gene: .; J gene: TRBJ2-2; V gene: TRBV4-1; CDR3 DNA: TGCGCCAGCAGCCAGGACCCGGGGGTCTACACCGGGGAGCTGTTTTTT; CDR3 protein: CASSQDPGVYTGELFF
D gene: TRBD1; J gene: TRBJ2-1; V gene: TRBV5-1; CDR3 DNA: TGCGCCAGCAGCACAAGACAGGGGGACGACAATGAGCAGTTCTTC; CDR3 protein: CASSTRQGDDNEQFF
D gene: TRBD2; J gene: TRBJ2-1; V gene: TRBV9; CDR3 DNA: TGTGCCAGCAGCCCCGGTCCGGGACTATCCCACAATGAGCAGTTCTTC; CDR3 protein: CASSPGPGLSHNEQFF
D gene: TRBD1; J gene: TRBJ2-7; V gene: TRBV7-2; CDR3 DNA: TGTGCCAGCAGCACAGCCGGGACAGGGCTCGAGCAGTACTTC; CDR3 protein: CASSTAGTGLEQYF
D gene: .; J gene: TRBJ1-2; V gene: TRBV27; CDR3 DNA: TGTGCCAGCAGTTTGTCCGGGAATGATGGCTACACCTTC; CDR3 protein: CASSLSGNDGYTF
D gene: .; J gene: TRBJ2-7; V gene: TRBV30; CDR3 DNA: TGTGCCTGGGGCAGGGAATCTACTTTTTACGAGCAGTACTTC; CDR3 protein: CAWGRESTFYEQYF
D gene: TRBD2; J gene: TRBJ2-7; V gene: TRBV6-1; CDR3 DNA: TGTGCCAGCAGTCACACACTAGCGGGAGGGAACGAGCAGTACTTC; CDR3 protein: CASSHTLAGGNEQYF
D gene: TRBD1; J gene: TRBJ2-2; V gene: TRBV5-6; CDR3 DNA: TGTGCCAGCATGTTGTACAGGGGGTTCGCGAACACCGGGGAGCTGTTTTTT; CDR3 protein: CASMLYRGFANTGELFF
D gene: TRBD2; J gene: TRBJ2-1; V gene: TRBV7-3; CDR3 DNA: TGTGCCAGCAGCTTAAGTTTGACCCTAGCGGGAGGGCTCAATGAGCAGTTCTTC; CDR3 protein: CASSLSLTLAGGLNEQFF
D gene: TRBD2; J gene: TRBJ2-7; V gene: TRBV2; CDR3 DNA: TGTGCCAGCAGTTCGGAGCGGGAGAGAGTAGAGCAGTACTTC; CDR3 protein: CASSSERERVEQYF
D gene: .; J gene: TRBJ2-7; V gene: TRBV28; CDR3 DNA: TGTGCCAGCGTCGCGGACTACGAGCAGTACTTC; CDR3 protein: CASVADYEQYF
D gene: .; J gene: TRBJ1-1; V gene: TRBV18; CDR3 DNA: .; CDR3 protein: CASSPFGEGWVNTEAFF
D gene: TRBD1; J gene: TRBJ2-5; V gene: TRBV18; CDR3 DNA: TGTGCCAGCTCCCCCGGGACAGGGGGTCGGGAGACCCAGTACTTC; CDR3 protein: CASSPGTGGRETQYF
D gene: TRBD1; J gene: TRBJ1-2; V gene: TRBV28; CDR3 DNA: TGTGCCAGCAGGCAATCCCTTGGACAGGAGGGCTATGGCTACACCTTC; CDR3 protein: CASRQSLGQEGYGYTF
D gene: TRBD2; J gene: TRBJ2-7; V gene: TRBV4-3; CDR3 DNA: TGCGCCAGCAGCTACGTGGGGGGGAGCTCCTACGAGCAGTACTTC; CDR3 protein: CASSYVGGSSYEQYF
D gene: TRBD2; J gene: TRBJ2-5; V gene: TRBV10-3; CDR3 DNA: TGTGCCATCAAAACTAGCGGGAGTAAGGGGGAGACCCAGTACTTC; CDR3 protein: CAIKTSGSKGETQYF
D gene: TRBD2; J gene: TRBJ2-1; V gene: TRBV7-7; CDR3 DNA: TGTGCCAGCAGCCCAACTAGCGGGAGACAAAATGAGCAGTTCTTC; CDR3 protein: CASSPTSGRQNEQFF
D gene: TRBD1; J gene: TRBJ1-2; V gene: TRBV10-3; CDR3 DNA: TGTGCCATCAGTGAAACAGGGGGCTATGGCTACACCTTC; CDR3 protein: CAISETGGYGYTF
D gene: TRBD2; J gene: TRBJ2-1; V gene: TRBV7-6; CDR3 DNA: TGTGCCAGCAGCTTAGGAGGGCGGGAGACGATGCATGAGCAGTTCTTC; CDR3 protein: CASSLGGRETMHEQFF
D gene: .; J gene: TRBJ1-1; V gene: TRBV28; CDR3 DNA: TGTGCCAGCAGTTTAAGGGGGGGCACTGAAGCTTTCTTT; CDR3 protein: CASSLRGGTEAFF
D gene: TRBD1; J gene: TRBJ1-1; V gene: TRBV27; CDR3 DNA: TGTGCCAGCAGACATACAGGGGGGAACACTGAAGCTTTCTTT; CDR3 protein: CASRHTGGNTEAFF
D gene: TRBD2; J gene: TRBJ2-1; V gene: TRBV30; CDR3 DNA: TGTGCCTGGAATATGGGACTAGCGGGAATCAATGAGCAGTTCTTC; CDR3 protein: CAWNMGLAGINEQFF
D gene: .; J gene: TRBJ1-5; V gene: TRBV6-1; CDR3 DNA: TGTGCCAGCTGTCCCGACAGAAACAATCAGCCCCAGCATTTT; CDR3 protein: CASCPDRNNQPQHF
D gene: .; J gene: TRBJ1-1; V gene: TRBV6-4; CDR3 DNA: TGTGCCAGCAGTCTGCGGGCCCGGAGGGCTTTCTTT; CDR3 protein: CASSLRARRAFF
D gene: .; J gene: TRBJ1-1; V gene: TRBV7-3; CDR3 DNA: TGTGCCAGCAGCTTATCCTTCGCAAGCGTCACTGAAGCTTTCTTT; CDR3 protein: CASSLSFASVTEAFF
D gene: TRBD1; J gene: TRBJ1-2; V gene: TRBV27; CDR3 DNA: TGTGCCAGCAGTGTCAGGGGGATAGATGGCTACACCTTC; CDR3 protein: CASSVRGIDGYTF